Each of the 7 T cell receptor beta chains below was sequenced from the same sample in a study of PD-1 blockade in classical Hodgkin lymphoma. Regarding time point: cycle 4 day 1 (C4D1), after less than seven weeks of nivolumab. After autologous stem cell transplantation all patients relapsed, and prior brentuximab vedotin exposure differed between cohorts. Measured with immunoSEQ multiplex PCR; TCRdb has only the in-frame clones, and not every one. The sample records 100,000 or so clones, just over 90% being singletons. Sequenced here: peripheral blood mononuclear cells (PBMCs), sampled before the fourth cycle of nivolumab. These receptors were obtained from a human donor with classical Hodgkin lymphoma.

The gene calls are TRBV27 and TRBJ2-3, with a possible D match to TRBD1 (6 bases). Trimming removed 4 bases at V and 3 bases at J, with 11 bases between. The CDR3 runs to 14 residues. Germline assignment: CDR1 MNHEY and CDR2 SMNVEV (reference sequence). The CDR3 nucleotides are TGTGCCAGCAGTTCCGCCAGGGGTACAGATACGCAGTATTTT. This encodes CASSSARGTDTQYF.

The chain couples TRBV28 to TRBJ2-7, with TRBD1 matching 10 bases. The CDR3 sequence is 12 residues long. Germline lookup yields CDR1 MDHEN and CDR2 SYDVKM. V dropped 10 bases and J dropped 10; count of bases not matched to a gene: 10. The CDR3 sequence: CAINRDRGRQYF. The CDR3, as DNA: TGTGCCATTAACCGGGACAGGGGTCGTCAGTACTTC.

The CDR3 nucleotides are TGTGCCAGTAGTATGGGACAGACTTCAAGGAGCTCCTACGAGCAGTACTTC. Residues: CASSMGQTSRSSYEQYF. The chain links TRBV19 to TRBJ2-7, with 7 bases fitting TRBD1. Germline values: CDR1 LNHDA, CDR2 SQIVND (reference sequence). V gave up 3 bases and J gave up 0 bases; unmatched junction bases: 11. CDR3 size: 17 residues. Full variable domain (rest looked up from reference TRBV19 and TRBJ2-7): DGGITQSPKYLFRKEGQNVTLSCEQNLNHDAMYWYRQDPGQGLRLIYYSQIVNDFQKGDIAEGYSVSREKKESFPLTVTSAQKNPTAFYLCASSMGQTSRSSYEQYFGPGTRLTVT.

V gene TRBV5-6 combines with J gene TRBJ1-1; 8 bases agree with TRBD1. Germline values: CDR1 SGHDT, CDR2 YYEEEE. Trimming took 0 bases from V and 10 from J; bases not matched to a gene: 11. CDR3 length equals 15 residues. This chain's CDR3 is CASSLEAGGASGAFF. The CDR3 region has the DNA TGTGCCAGCAGCTTGGAGGCAGGGGGCGCGTCTGGAGCTTTCTTT.

This rearrangement joins TRBV27 to TRBJ2-7; D is unresolved. The CDR3 is 16 amino acids. CDR1 and CDR2 (germline): MNHEY, SMNVEV (reference sequence). The ends were cut back, 3 bases at V and 4 bases at J, with 19 bases in the middle. CDR3 in amino acids: CASSFAVQAIKYEQYF. CDR3 nucleotides: TGTGCCAGCAGTTTCGCAGTACAAGCGATAAAATACGAGCAGTACTTC.

With respect to this clone: At the DNA level, this CDR3 is encoded by other sequences in the same sample as well. V is TRBV6-5 and J is TRBJ2-1; D ambiguous. The CDR3 contains 12 residues. The germline V and J ends were trimmed by 6 bases and 2 bases, with 5 bases remaining between them. Germline CDR1 MNHEY, CDR2 SVGAGI. The chain's CDR3 is CASRRPYNEQFF. The DNA of the CDR3 is TGTGCCAGCAGGCGCCCCTACAATGAGCAGTTCTTC.

This chain joins TRBV6-5 and TRBJ1-2; a possible D gene is TRBD1 (6 bases). V was cut by 6 bases and J by 0 bases, with 11 bases left in between. The CDR3 extends over 14 amino acids. The germline gives CDR1 MNHEY, CDR2 SVGAGI. CDR3 in amino acids: CASSLDRANYGYTF. The CDR3 DNA sequence: TGTGCCAGCAGCCTGGACAGAGCTAACTATGGCTACACCTTC.